This is a list of T cell receptor beta chains from one sample in a study of a mutant IDH1 vaccine in newly diagnosed glioma. This table comes from immunoSEQ multiplex PCR, and its TCRdb copy is limited to in-frame clones, with some not included. Altogether about 32,000 clones are present, roughly 80% being singletons, with the ten largest covering 7% to 7.5%. Their cognate antigens are unknown. This sample comprised PBMCs, obtained from a glioma patient whose treatment included an IDH1 peptide vaccine. These TCRs come from a woman aged 18-35 years with glioma. The CDR3 runs from the conserved cysteine through the conserved F or W. The D gene is left open where the match is weak. The size of a clone is reported for some rows only, either as once, few or many, or as a class for expanded clones.

D | J | size | V | DNA | CDR3
- | TRBJ2-7 | - | TRBV15 | TGTGCCACCAGCAGAGAGAGGGGGAGCGTAAGCTCCTACGAGCAGTACTTC | CATSRERGSVSSYEQYF
- | TRBJ1-2 | - | TRBV4-2 | TGTGCCAGCAGCCAGGGATGGGGGCGTTACACCTTC | CASSQGWGRYTF
- | TRBJ1-1 | - | TRBV7-9 | TGTGCCAGCAGCTTAAGCGATCTTTCCCTGAACACTGAAGCTTTCTTT | CASSLSDLSLNTEAFF
TRBD2 | TRBJ2-4 | - | TRBV5-1 | TGCGCCAGCAGTTCGACTAGCGGGGGGAAAAACATTCAGTACTTC | CASSSTSGGKNIQYF
- | TRBJ1-2 | - | TRBV14 | TGTGCCAGCAGGGCAGGGGTAGGACGAACTGGGAACTATGGCTACACCTTC | CASRAGVGRTGNYGYTF
- | TRBJ1-2 | - | TRBV25-1 | TGTGCCAGCAGTGTCCGGGACGGCAGCTATGGCTGCACCTTC | CASSVRDGSYGCTF
- | TRBJ2-3 | - | TRBV4-2 | TGTGCCAGCAGCCAGGCCGGGGGCCAAGATACGCAGTATTTT | CASSQAGGQDTQYF
- | TRBJ2-2 | - | TRBV29-1 | TGCAGCGTTGTGATCGGGGCCCTAAACACCGGGGAGCTGTTTTTT | CSVVIGALNTGELFF
- | TRBJ1-5 | - | TRBV6-5 | TGTGCCAGCGGATCTGCGGGGACGCCCCAGCATTTT | CASGSAGTPQHF
- | TRBJ2-1 | once | TRBV28 | TGTGCCAGCAGTTTAATAGGGGGCAATGAGCAGTTCTTC | CASSLIGGNEQFF
TRBD2 | TRBJ2-1 | - | TRBV6-4 | TGTGCCAGCAGTGACTCGCGGGAGGCCAATGAGCAGTTCTTC | CASSDSREANEQFF
- | TRBJ1-3 | - | TRBV5-4 | TGTGCCAGCAGCTCTCTCGGGCAGGGCACGGGAAACACCATATATTTT | CASSSLGQGTGNTIYF
- | TRBJ2-1 | - | TRBV7-9 | TGTGCCAGCAGCAGCCCGGAGGCCATCTACAATGAGCAGTTCTTC | CASSSPEAIYNEQFF
TRBD1 | TRBJ1-2 | few | TRBV7-6 | TGTGCCAGCAGCTCGATCCCGGGACAGGGGTTTCCTAGCAGCTACACCTTC | CASSSIPGQGFPSSYTF
- | TRBJ2-5 | - | TRBV29-1 | TGCAGCCTATCCCAAATTCAGGGTGGCGGGGAGACCCAGTACTTC | CSLSQIQGGGETQYF
- | TRBJ1-5 | - | TRBV9 | TGTGCCAGCAGCGTAGGAGGCTCTGATCAGCCCCAGCATTTT | CASSVGGSDQPQHF
TRBD2 | TRBJ2-2 | once | TRBV4-1 | TGCGCCAGCAGCCAAGATTTAAGCGGGGCGGTCGGGGAGCTGTTTTTT | CASSQDLSGAVGELFF
TRBD1 | TRBJ2-7 | - | TRBV5-4 | TGTGCCAGCAGCCCTTGGACAGGTTACGAGCAGTACTTC | CASSPWTGYEQYF
TRBD2 | TRBJ2-2 | - | TRBV27 | TGTGCCAGCAGTTTAGGGCTAGCGGGAGGTAGTGGGGAGCTGTTTTTT | CASSLGLAGGSGELFF
- | TRBJ1-1 | - | TRBV28 | TGTGCCAGCAAGGCGGGCACTGAAGCTTTCTTT | CASKAGTEAFF
- | TRBJ1-1 | - | TRBV5-6 | TGTGCCAGCAGCTTGGGAGGGACGGCGACTTTCTTT | CASSLGGTATFF
- | TRBJ2-1 | - | TRBV28 | TGTGCCAGCAGTTTGTTGGGGAGCTCCTACAATGAGCAGTTCTTC | CASSLLGSSYNEQFF
- | TRBJ1-2 | - | TRBV27 | TGTGCCAGCAGTCCGGGGGTTGAGGGGGTCTATGGCTACACCTTC | CASSPGVEGVYGYTF
- | TRBJ1-3 | few | TRBV5-1 | TGCGCCAGCAGCTTGTACAGTAACGGAAACACCATATATTTT | CASSLYSNGNTIYF
- | TRBJ1-1 | - | TRBV5-1 | TGCGCCAGCCGCGGAGGAGACGGGGCTTTCTTT | CASRGGDGAFF
- | TRBJ1-3 | - | TRBV7-2 | TGTGCCAGCAGAGGGAATGGAAACACCATATATTTT | CASRGNGNTIYF
- | TRBJ1-3 | - | TRBV6-5 | TGTGCCAGCAGCGGTGGAAACACCATATATTTT | CASSGGNTIYF
- | TRBJ2-7 | - | TRBV5-4 | TGTGCCAGCAGCTTGGCCGATGGGTACGAGCAGTACTTC | CASSLADGYEQYF
- | TRBJ2-1 | - | TRBV25-1 | TGTGCCAGCAAGGGCAGCCAGTACTACAATGAGCAGTTCTTC | CASKGSQYYNEQFF
- | TRBJ2-2 | once | TRBV19 | TGTGCCAGTAGGGTTCTAGGTGGGAACACCGGGGAGCTGTTTTTT | CASRVLGGNTGELFF
- | TRBJ1-6 | - | TRBV19 | TGTGCCAGTAGTCGGCGACAGACCGATGCCTATAATTCACCCCTCCACTTT | CASSRRQTDAYNSPLHF
TRBD1 | TRBJ2-3 | - | TRBV28 | TGTGCCAGCAGCCAGACAGGGGGTTTGACAGATACGCAGTATTTT | CASSQTGGLTDTQYF
- | TRBJ2-5 | - | TRBV7-9 | TGTGCCAGCAGTTCACACACAGGCCAAGAGACCCAGTACTTC | CASSSHTGQETQYF
TRBD1 | TRBJ2-7 | - | TRBV28 | TGTGCCAGCAGTTTATATAGTGGACAGGGATCCTACGAGCAGTACTTC | CASSLYSGQGSYEQYF
- | TRBJ1-4 | - | TRBV5-6 | TGTGCCAGCAGCTTTGCGGGACCTAATGAAAAACTGTTTTTT | CASSFAGPNEKLFF
TRBD1 | TRBJ1-2 | - | TRBV19 | TGTGCCAGTAGCGGATCCGGTACAGGGGCGGAAGTCTATGGCTACACCTTC | CASSGSGTGAEVYGYTF
TRBD2 | TRBJ2-7 | - | TRBV4-3 | TGCGCCAGCAGCCCAACCCTCGACTATAGCGGGAGGGCCCCCTACGAGCAGTACTTC | CASSPTLDYSGRAPYEQYF
- | TRBJ1-5 | - | TRBV5-8 | TGTGCCAGCAGCTACGGTAATAATCAGCCCCAGCATTTT | CASSYGNNQPQHF
TRBD1 | TRBJ2-1 | - | TRBV6-1 | TGTGCCAGCAGTAGGCAGGGACAGGGGAGGGATGAGCAGTTCTTC | CASSRQGQGRDEQFF
- | TRBJ1-3 | - | TRBV6-5 | TGTGCCAGCAGACAAGGAGGATCTGGAAACACCATATATTTT | CASRQGGSGNTIYF
- | TRBJ1-1 | - | TRBV23-1 | TGCGCCAGCACCCCTTATCGGGACACTGAAGCTTTCTTT | CASTPYRDTEAFF
- | TRBJ2-1 | - | TRBV4-2 | TGTGCCAGCAGCCTAGGGGTGTGGAATGAGCAGTTCTTC | CASSLGVWNEQFF
- | TRBJ1-2 | - | TRBV5-4 | TGTGCCAGCAGCTCGGACGGTAACTATGGCTACACCTTC | CASSSDGNYGYTF
- | TRBJ2-3 | - | TRBV29-1 | TGCAGCGTTCGCCCAGGGGCCACAGATACGCAGTATTTT | CSVRPGATDTQYF
- | TRBJ2-2 | once | TRBV6-1 | TGTGCCAGCAGTGAAGTCCCGCGAGAAAGCGGACCCACCACCGGGGAGCTGTTTTTT | CASSEVPRESGPTTGELFF
- | TRBJ2-1 | - | TRBV9 | TGTGCCAGCAGCCTCCGGGACACAAAGGCCCATGAGCAGTTCTTC | CASSLRDTKAHEQFF
TRBD2 | TRBJ2-1 | - | TRBV7-9 | TGTGCCAGCAGCTTGGAGCTAGCGGGGGAGATCTTC | CASSLELAGEIF
- | TRBJ2-7 | once | TRBV4-1 | TGCGCCAGCAGCCAACTCAAAGGTCCAGGACCCTACGAGCAGTACTTC | CASSQLKGPGPYEQYF
TRBD1 | TRBJ1-3 | - | TRBV7-9 | TGTGCCAGCAGCACGGACAGGCGGTCTGGAAACACCATATATTTT | CASSTDRRSGNTIYF
- | TRBJ2-1 | - | TRBV10-3 | TGTGCCATCAGTGCAAGGGCCAATGAGCAGTTCTTC | CAISARANEQFF
- | TRBJ2-5 | - | TRBV19 | TGTGCCAGTAGTATAGCGGGGCGAGAGACCCAGTACTTC | CASSIAGRETQYF
- | TRBJ2-2 | - | TRBV11-3 | TGTGCCAGCAGCGTCACGGGCGGGGAGCTGTTTTTT | CASSVTGGELFF
- | TRBJ1-4 | - | TRBV6-1 | TGTGCCAGCAGTGAATCGATAGGGAGGGATGAAAAACTGTTTTTT | CASSESIGRDEKLFF
TRBD2 | TRBJ2-3 | once | TRBV11-2 | TGTGCCAGCAGCTTCTACCGAGGTGGACTAGCGACAGATACGCAGTATTTT | CASSFYRGGLATDTQYF
TRBD1 | TRBJ2-7 | - | TRBV7-2 | TGTGCCAGCAGCCAAGACAGGGGGCTCTACGAGCAGTACTTC | CASSQDRGLYEQYF
TRBD2 | TRBJ2-5 | - | TRBV25-1 | TGTGCCAGCAGTGGCCCGGGAGGGCAAGAGACCCAGTACTTC | CASSGPGGQETQYF
TRBD1 | TRBJ2-7 | - | TRBV25-1 | TGTGCCAGCAGCCCCGGGACAGGGAGGAACGAGCAGTACTTC | CASSPGTGRNEQYF
- | TRBJ2-2 | once | TRBV5-1 | TGCGCCAGCAGCCCCGGCGTAGCGAACACCGGGGAGCTGTTTTTT | CASSPGVANTGELFF
- | TRBJ1-2 | - | TRBV11-3 | TGTGCCAGCAGCTTAGATGCAGGGGAGGTTGGCTACACCTTC | CASSLDAGEVGYTF
TRBD2 | TRBJ2-7 | once | TRBV7-9 | TGTGCCAGCAGCTTAGCGGGGGGGGGTCCTTCCTACGAGCAGTACTTC | CASSLAGGGPSYEQYF